Shown below are 26 T cell receptor beta chains from a single sample sequenced in a study of T cell clonality in common variable immunodeficiency. Regarding the study as a whole: Fewer deletions and N-nucleotide insertions were reportedly seen in common variable immunodeficiency TCR beta sequences.

Data came from immunoSEQ multiplex PCR; TCRdb stores just in-frame clones and leaves some out. The table lists 15,000 to 20,000 clones, with no singletons. Antigens for these TCRs are unknown. Sample: peripheral blood mononuclear cells. The receptors were gathered from a human donor with common variable immunodeficiency.

This clone came up many times. The read gets to within 3 residues of the CDR3 end, and the germline J gene fills in the rest. The chain is built from TRBV7-9 and TRBJ2-7, with D perhaps matching TRBD1 (5 bases). Deletions cut 4 bases from V and 0 bases from J, with 7 bases between. This CDR3 spans 13 amino acids. Germline V gene sequence: CDR1 SEHNR, CDR2 FQNEAQ (reference sequence). The part of the CDR3 DNA that was read is TGTGCCAGCAGCTGCGACAGCTCCTACGAG. Its translation: CASSCDSSYE. The entire CDR3 is CASSCDSSYEQYF.

Ten or more counts support this clone. The CDR3 goes on 3 residues after the read ends, and that part is filled in from the germline J gene. The V call is TRBV5-1, the J call TRBJ1-1; D possibly corresponds to TRBD1 (5 bases). CDR1 and CDR2 from the germline V gene are SGHRS and YFSETQ. The V gene lost 0 bases and the J gene lost 3 bases, with 12 bases spanning the gap. This CDR3 contains 15 residues. The CDR3 spells CASSLDPGSDTEAFF. CDR3 bases read: TGCGCCAGCAGCTTGGATCCAGGGTCGGACACTGAA.

This clone appeared many times. The read gets to within 3 residues of the CDR3 end, and the germline J gene fills in the rest. V usage is TRBV20-1 and J usage is TRBJ1-2; 10 nucleotides align to TRBD1. The CDR3 has 14 residues. J lost 4 bases, V lost 0 bases, and 2 bases had no gene match. Germline V CDR1 and CDR2: DFQATT, SNEGSKA (reference sequence). The CDR3 DNA, read in part, is TGCAGTGCTAGAGATGGGGACAGGGGCTATGGC. Residues: CSARDGDRGYG. The whole CDR3 protein is CSARDGDRGYGYTF.

This clone was detected ten times or more. The read stops 3 residues short of the end of the CDR3; the missing end is completed from the germline J gene. This rearrangement joins TRBV5-1 to TRBJ1-1; 9 bases line up with TRBD1. The germline gives CDR1 SGHRS, CDR2 YFSETQ. The CDR3 runs to 13 residues. The CDR3 sequence is CASSFSGTGEAFF. CDR3 bases read: TGCGCCAGCAGCTTTTCCGGGACAGGGGAA. The complete variable domain, with remaining parts taken from reference TRBV5-1 and TRBJ1-1, reads KAGVTQTPRYLIKTRGQQVTLSCSPISGHRSVSWYQQTPGQGLQFLFEYFSETQRNKGNFPGRFSGRQFSNSRSEMNVSTLELGDSALYLCASSFSGTGEAFFGQGTRLTVV.

CDR3 DNA, as far as it was read: TGTGCCAGCTCAGGCGACAGGGGGAATAAGCCC. Translation: CASSGDRGNKP. Given in full, the CDR3 is CASSGDRGNKPQHF. The chain is built from TRBV18 and TRBJ1-5, with 9 bases identical to TRBD1. The CDR3 end lies 3 residues beyond the end of the read and is filled in from the germline J gene. The V gene's germline CDR1 is KGHSH and CDR2 LQKENI. Trimming cost V 5 bases and J 8 bases; bases outside gene matches: 7. The CDR3 consists of 14 residues.

In this sample, this clone turned up many times. With the read ending 3 residues before the CDR3 end, the germline J gene is used to fill in that end. This rearrangement joins TRBV29-1 to TRBJ2-1; 7 positions agree with TRBD2. V dropped 4 bases and J dropped 0; count of bases not matched to a gene: 9. Germline V CDR1 and CDR2: SQVTM, ANQGSEA. The CDR3 sequence is 16 residues long. The part of the CDR3 DNA that was read is TGCAGCGTTGTACCGGCTGGCGGGAGCTCCTACAATGAG. Protein product: CSVVPAGGSSYNE. The entire CDR3 sequence reads CSVVPAGGSSYNEQFF.

The sample holds many counts of this clone. The sequenced fragment ends 3 residues before the CDR3 boundary, so the rest is inferred from the germline J gene. The rearrangement links TRBV18 to TRBJ2-7; unclear D gene. Trimming removed 2 bases from V and 2 bases from J, with 10 bases in between. The CDR3 contains 14 residues. Germline assignment: CDR1 KGHSH and CDR2 LQKENI. Partial CDR3 DNA: TGTGCCAGCTCACCAAGACTTTCTGCCTACGAG. Protein: CASSPRLSAYE. The CDR3 reads in full as CASSPRLSAYEQYF.

Comment on this clone: The read stops 3 residues short of the end of the CDR3; the missing end is completed from the germline J gene. This chain links TRBV7-6 with TRBJ2-7, with 9 bases matching TRBD2. This CDR3 is built from 15 residues. J lost 6 bases, V lost 5 bases, and 11 bases had no gene match. From germline, CDR1 is SGHVS and CDR2 FNYEAQ. The CDR3 loop is CASSPINSGSAEQYF. The CDR3 bases that were read are TGTGCCAGCAGCCCGATTAATAGCGGGAGTGCCGAG.

This clone occurred a few times. The CDR3 is cut off 3 residues early in the read; its end comes from the germline J gene. V gene TRBV7-2 combines with J gene TRBJ2-4; D may be TRBD2 (5 bases). The germline V and J ends were trimmed by 5 bases and 6 bases, with 14 bases remaining between them. Germline V gene lookup returns CDR1 SGHTA and CDR2 FQGNSA. The CDR3 is 14 residues long. The covered CDR3 bases are TGTGCCAGCAGCCCTACCAAAGAGGGAAACATT. Translating gives CASSPTKEGNI. In full, the CDR3 is CASSPTKEGNIQYF.

On this clone: Read data end 3 residues before the CDR3 end; the end is taken from the germline J gene. The rearrangement uses TRBV19 and TRBJ2-2; possibly TRBD2 for D (6 bases). Germline V lookup: CDR1 LNHDA, CDR2 SQIVND (reference sequence). Trimming cost V 7 bases and J 6 bases, with 15 bases left between them. This CDR3 has 14 residues. Partial CDR3 DNA: TGTGCCAGTACCCCGGCGGGGTGGGCCGGGGAG. Translation gives CASTPAGWAGE. The whole CDR3 is CASTPAGWAGELFF.

Sample share makes this clone medium-sized (0.01 to 0.1%). Read data end 3 residues before the CDR3 end; the end is taken from the germline J gene. Other DNA sequences in the sample encode the same CDR3. The V and J genes are TRBV6-2 or TRBV6-3 and TRBJ2-1; the D gene is possibly TRBD2 (5 bases). This CDR3 comprises 13 residues. CDR1 MNHEY and CDR2 SVGEGT come from the germline V gene. V lost 6 bases to trimming and J lost 2 bases, with 8 bases between them. CDR3 protein: CASRLDPYNEQFF. The sequenced CDR3 bases are TGTGCCAGCAGACTAGACCCCTACAATGAG.

On this clone: The read terminates 3 residues ahead of where the CDR3 ends, so the germline J gene completes it. This sequence joins TRBV2 and TRBJ1-3; no clear D gene. Looked up from germline, CDR1 is SNHLY and CDR2 is FYNNEI. Deletions cut 7 bases from V and 0 bases from J, with 13 bases between. There are 15 residues in the CDR3. The chain's CDR3 is CASIRITSSGNTIYF. The sequenced part of the CDR3 DNA is TGTGCCAGCATCAGGATCACGAGCTCTGGAAACACC.

This clone was detected only a few times. The read terminates 3 residues ahead of where the CDR3 ends, so the germline J gene completes it. This sequence joins TRBV18 and TRBJ2-7, with 9 nucleotides matching TRBD2. Germline CDR1 KGHSH, CDR2 LQKENI. The ends lost 5 bases at V and 5 bases at J; junction bases unmatched: 4. This CDR3 is built from 13 residues. CDR3 sequence reads: CASSTSGPNEQYF. CDR3 DNA (partial): TGTGCCAGCTCAACTAGCGGGCCAAACGAG.

This clone was detected a few times. The read stops 3 residues short of the end of the CDR3; the missing end is completed from the germline J gene. The rearrangement joins TRBV6-1 to TRBJ1-2; 9 bases match TRBD1. CDR1 and CDR2 from the germline V gene are MNHNS and SASEGT. The CDR3 extends over 15 amino acids. V dropped 4 bases and J dropped 1; count of bases not matched to a gene: 4. CDR3 sequence reads: CASSGGTGINYGYTF. The sequenced CDR3 bases are TGTGCCAGCAGTGGGGGGACAGGGATTAACTATGGC.

Details on this clone: The missing CDR3 end, 3 residues past where the read stops, is filled in from the germline J gene. The gene calls are TRBV5-1 and TRBJ2-5, with a possible D match to TRBD2 (7 bases). In germline, CDR1 is SGHRS, CDR2 YFSETQ. The CDR3 length is 14 residues. Trimming stripped 1 base from V and 5 bases from J, with 12 bases between. CDR3 sequence reads: CASSLMRGGETQYF. The covered CDR3 bases are TGCGCCAGCAGCTTGATGAGGGGGGGGGAGACC.

This clone has only a few counts. The CDR3 goes on 3 residues after the read ends, and that part is filled in from the germline J gene. The chain has TRBV7-9 and TRBJ2-3, with D unresolved. V lost 5 bases and J lost 2, with 14 bases in between. Germline V gene data show CDR1 as SEHNR and CDR2 as FQNEAQ (reference sequence). This CDR3 contains 15 residues. The covered CDR3 bases are TGTGCCAGCAGCCCTCCTTCCCGACTCACAGATACG. Amino acid sequence: CASSPPSRLTDT. The CDR3, in full, reads CASSPPSRLTDTQYF.

There are a few counts of this clone. The CDR3 is cut off 3 residues early in the read; its end comes from the germline J gene. The chain is built from TRBV2 and TRBJ1-2; 7 bases map to TRBD1. V lost 6 bases, J lost 3 bases, and 7 bases stayed unmatched. The CDR3 contains 14 residues. Germline lookup yields CDR1 SNHLY and CDR2 FYNNEI. The CDR3 loop is CASRETGLDYGYTF. The CDR3 DNA, read in part, is TGTGCCAGCAGAGAGACAGGGTTGGACTATGGC.

Remarks on this clone: The read ends 3 residues before the CDR3 terminus; that terminus is restored from the germline J gene. J is TRBJ1-2 and V is TRBV7-9, with D maybe TRBD1 (6 bases). The CDR3 runs 13 residues. Germline CDR1 and CDR2: SEHNR and FQNEAQ (reference sequence). Trimming shortened V by 5 bases and J by 3 bases, and 10 bases separated the two germline ends. The part of the CDR3 DNA that was read is TGTGCCAGCAGCCTTGGACAGTACTATGGC. It translates to CASSLGQYYG. The CDR3 as a whole reads CASSLGQYYGYTF.

By its share, this clone is medium-sized (0.01 to 0.1%). From the germline J gene comes the end of the CDR3, since the read stops 3 residues before it. The V call is TRBV24-1, the J call TRBJ2-2, with unresolved D. The CDR3 has 12 residues. V was pared by 4 bases and J by 6 bases, with 5 bases between. The germline V gene encodes CDR1 KGHDR and CDR2 SFDVKD. The CDR3 DNA, read in part, is TGTGCCACCAGTGACTCGTCCGGGGAG. This sequence encodes CATSDSSGE. The whole CDR3 region reads CATSDSSGELFF.

This clone was seen only a few times. Coverage ceases 3 residues before the CDR3 finishes, and the germline J gene fills in the end. The V gene is TRBV7-7, the J gene TRBJ1-1; possibly TRBD1 for D (5 bases). V shed 2 bases and J shed 3 bases, with 13 bases lying between them. The germline V gene has CDR1 SSHAT and CDR2 FNYEAQ (reference sequence). CDR3 length: 15 residues. The covered CDR3 bases are TGTGCCAGCAGCTTATCGCGGGGGTTGGACACTGAA. Translating gives CASSLSRGLDTE. In full, the CDR3 is CASSLSRGLDTEAFF.

This clone was picked up a small number of times. With the read ending 3 residues before the CDR3 end, the germline J gene is used to fill in that end. The V gene is TRBV5-1, the J gene TRBJ1-6; 8 bases align to TRBD1. CDR1 and CDR2 from the germline V gene are SGHRS and YFSETQ. The J segment lost 0 bases and the V segment lost 4 bases, leaving 3 bases of the junction unmatched. This CDR3 has 16 amino acids. The CDR3 loop is CASSPGGASYNSPLHF. CDR3 bases read: TGCGCCAGCAGCCCAGGGGGCGCCTCCTATAATTCACCC. Filled out from reference TRBV5-1 and TRBJ1-6, the complete variable domain reads KAGVTQTPRYLIKTRGQQVTLSCSPISGHRSVSWYQQTPGQGLQFLFEYFSETQRNKGNFPGRFSGRQFSNSRSEMNVSTLELGDSALYLCASSPGGASYNSPLHFGNGTRLTVT.

This clone is deemed medium-sized. The read stops 3 residues short of the end of the CDR3; the missing end is completed from the germline J gene. This chain uses TRBV20-1 with TRBJ2-1; 8 positions agree with TRBD2. The germline gives CDR1 DFQATT, CDR2 SNEGSKA (reference sequence). CDR3 length: 15 amino acids. Germline trimming cut 1 base from V and 1 base from J; bases unmatched to any gene: 3. Partial CDR3 DNA: TGCAGTGCTAGAGCAGTAGCGGGATCCTACAATGAG. Residues: CSARAVAGSYNE. The whole CDR3 reads CSARAVAGSYNEQFF.

Comments on this clone: The CDR3 end is not reached by the read, which stops 3 residues before it; the germline J gene fills it in. This chain connects TRBV7-2 to TRBJ1-5; D is ambiguous. The CDR3 extends over 12 amino acids. V lost 2 bases, J lost 7 bases, and 6 bases lay in between. CDR1 is SGHTA, CDR2 FQGNSA, per germline. The part of the CDR3 DNA that was read is TGTGCCAGCAGCTTAACATACCAGCCC. Its translation is CASSLTYQP. The whole CDR3 protein reads CASSLTYQPQHF.

This clone was observed many times. At one end, the junction sequence differs from germline, possibly due to a read error. The read is 3 residues too short to cover the CDR3 end, so that end is filled in from the germline J gene. This chain joins TRBV4-2 and TRBJ2-4; TRBD2 aligns across 11 bases. Germline V gene sequence: CDR1 LGHNA, CDR2 YNFKEQ. The CDR3 spans 15 residues. CDR3 DNA (partial): TGCGCCAGCAGCCATAGCGGGAGGGCCGGAAACATT. Residues: CASSHSGRAGNI. The whole CDR3 protein is CASSHSGRAGNIQYF.

This clone was observed at least ten times. The read comes to an end 3 residues before the CDR3 does, leaving the germline J gene to fill in the end. V usage is TRBV2 and J usage is TRBJ2-1; 15 nucleotides align to TRBD2. The CDR3 is 16 residues long. The J segment lost 9 bases and the V segment lost 1 base, leaving 4 bases of the junction unmatched. Germline V gives CDR1 SNHLY, CDR2 FYNNEI. The sequenced part of the CDR3 DNA is TGTGCCAGCAGTGAAGGGACTAGCGGGAGGGTCAGTGAG. Protein: CASSEGTSGRVSE. In full, the CDR3 reads CASSEGTSGRVSEQFF.

This clone has a count of ten or more. With the read ending 3 residues before the CDR3 end, the germline J gene is used to fill in that end. This sequence joins TRBV14 and TRBJ2-1, with TRBD2 matching over 10 bases. V was clipped by 5 bases and J by 9 bases; unmatched bases: 4. The CDR3 extends over 13 amino acids. Germline V gene lookup returns CDR1 SGHDN and CDR2 FVKESK. The CDR3 reads CASSLRLAGEQFF. The sequenced part of the CDR3 DNA is TGTGCCAGCAGCTTAAGACTAGCGGGTGAG.